Shown below are 2 T cell receptor beta chains from a single sample sequenced in a study of identical twins. Each CDR3 protein is one row after TCRdb ran MiXCR on the 5' RACE reads. The table has about 200,000 distinct CDR3 sequences, roughly a tenth seen once. Sequencing was performed on memory (CD45RO+) T cells sorted from blood. These receptors all come from a woman younger than 35 in good health.

In this sample, this clonotype turned up a few times. The CDR3: CATPRWQGTDEQYF. The CDR3 coding sequence is TGTGCCACGCCACGGTGGCAGGGAACGGACGAGCAGTACTTC. V is TRBV6-1 and J is TRBJ2-7; a possible D gene is TRBD1 (5 bases). V shed 10 bases and J shed 5 bases, with 21 bases lying between them. CDR3 length: 14 amino acids. Germline-derived CDR1 and CDR2 are MNHNS and SASEGT.

The chain joins TRBV20-1 to TRBJ1-2, with D perhaps matching TRBD1 (5 bases). Germline V lookup: CDR1 DFQATT, CDR2 SNEGSKA (reference sequence). The CDR3 runs 10 residues. The CDR3 DNA sequence: TGCAGCTCAGGGCCCCAGGGCTACACCTTC. This gives the protein CSSGPQGYTF.